Below, 2 T cell receptor beta chains from the same sample are listed, as sequenced in a study of blood T cell repertoires in COVID-19. The repertoire was sequenced with immunoSEQ multiplex PCR; TCRdb's copy has only in-frame clones and lacks some. This table has about 160,000 clones, approximately 84% appearing once. Sample: peripheral blood. The receptor set was obtained from a woman older than 75 with acute or convalescent COVID-19.

V and J are TRBV2 and TRBJ2-3, with TRBD1 matching 9 bases. The CDR3 length is 14 residues. J lost 6 bases, V lost 7 bases, and 8 bases had no gene match. Germline CDR1 and CDR2: SNHLY and FYNNEI. The CDR3 region is CASTERTGVDTQYF. For the CDR3, the DNA is TGTGCCAGCACCGAAAGGACAGGGGTGGATACGCAGTATTTT.

There are a few counts of this clone. CDR3 region: CASSDTGILYGYTF. For the CDR3, the DNA is TGTGCCAGCAGCGATACAGGGATTCTCTATGGCTACACCTTC. This sequence joins TRBV6-6 and TRBJ1-2; TRBD1 might be the D (6 bases). The germline V and J ends were trimmed by 6 bases and 4 bases, with 15 bases remaining between them. The CDR3 covers 14 residues. The germline CDR1 and CDR2 sequences are MNHNY and SVGAGI (reference sequence).